The 21 T cell receptor beta chains below were found in one sample sequenced in a study of T cells in Graves' hyperthyroidism and ophthalmopathy. What was amplified from RNA transcripts were TCR beta CDR3 regions. Primed by the HTBI set, a first-round RT-PCR was run on the TCR CDR3. MiXCR, run by TCRdb on the multiplex PCR reads, gives a single entry per CDR3 protein. The sample includes about 590,000 distinct CDR3 sequences, 15% to 19% of them seen just once. Sample: blood. All receptors derive from a woman in her 30s with Graves' hyperthyroidism.

This clonotype was seen only once. The chain carries TRBV29-1 and TRBJ2-1, with 11 bases identical to TRBD1. Germline CDR1 reads SQVTM; CDR2 reads ANQGSEA. The CDR3 has 14 residues. With V trimmed by 0 bases and J by 16 bases, 11 bases remained unmatched. The CDR3 sequence: CSVEDRGDRGSVFF. The CDR3 DNA reads TGCAGCGTTGAAGATCGGGGGGACAGGGGGTCCGTCTTCTTC.

Turning to this clonotype: This may stem from a read error, because a much larger clone lies one nucleotide away. Without the conserved terminal phenylalanine or tryptophan, this CDR3 likely stems from a read error. V usage is TRBV9 and J usage is TRBJ2-7; D gene unclear. The CDR3 extends over 15 amino acids. The V gene's germline CDR1 is SGDLS and CDR2 YYNGEE. Trimming left V 0 bases short and J 2 bases short, with 12 bases between. This CDR3 is CASSVGDKETYEQYL. CDR3 DNA: TGTGCCAGCAGCGTAGGGGATAAAGAGACCTACGAGCAGTACCTC.

This chain connects TRBV2 to TRBJ2-3; D gene uncertain. V lost 6 bases and J lost 13, with 14 bases in between. CDR1 is SNHLY, CDR2 FYNNEI, per germline. The CDR3 runs 11 residues. The CDR3 region is CASRLETPEYF. The CDR3 nucleotides are TGTGCCAGCAGACTTGAAACCCCGGAGTATTTT. The variable domain in full, completed from reference TRBV2 and TRBJ2-3, reads EPEVTQTPSHQVTQMGQEVILRCVPISNHLYFYWYRQILGQKVEFLVSFYNNEISEKSEIFDDQFSVERPDGSNFTLKIRSTKLEDSAMYFCASRLETPEYFGPGTRLTVL.

The V gene is TRBV30, the J gene TRBJ1-4, with D possibly TRBD1 on 5 matching bases. CDR1 and CDR2 from the germline V gene are GTSNPN and SVGIG (reference sequence). This CDR3 has 12 amino acids. Trimming removed 5 bases at V and 4 bases at J, with 8 bases between. The CDR3 is CAWDSFNEKLFF. The CDR3 DNA is TGTGCCTGGGACAGCTTTAATGAAAAACTGTTTTTT.

The V and J genes are TRBV20-1 and TRBJ2-2; unclear D gene. CDR3 length: 13 residues. Germline assignment: CDR1 DFQATT and CDR2 SNEGSKA (reference sequence). V gave up 6 bases and J gave up 4 bases, with 12 bases separating them. The CDR3 DNA is TGCAGTGCACAATCGACGGTCACCGGGGAGCTGTTTTTT. Translation: CSAQSTVTGELFF.

This clonotype has just a few counts. The genes are TRBV7-9 and TRBJ2-1; TRBD2 aligns across 10 bases. This CDR3 comprises 17 residues. V shed 2 bases and J 5 bases; nucleotides not matched to a gene: 9. From germline, CDR1 is SEHNR and CDR2 FQNEAQ (reference sequence). CDR3 bases: TGTGCCAGCAGCTTACGGGTTACTAGCGGGACTAACAATGAGCAGTTCTTC. It codes for CASSLRVTSGTNNEQFF.

This clonotype was seen only a few times. This chain uses TRBV19 with TRBJ2-1; perhaps TRBD2 as D (6 bases). The ends were cut back, 4 bases at V and 3 bases at J, with 13 bases in the middle. This CDR3 has 15 amino acids. Germline-derived CDR1 and CDR2 are LNHDA and SQIVND (reference sequence). The CDR3 sequence: CASSTGTRFYNEQFF. As DNA, the CDR3 is TGTGCCAGTAGTACCGGGACTCGCTTCTACAATGAGCAGTTCTTC. Drawing the rest from reference TRBV19 and TRBJ2-1, the complete variable domain is DGGITQSPKYLFRKEGQNVTLSCEQNLNHDAMYWYRQDPGQGLRLIYYSQIVNDFQKGDIAEGYSVSREKKESFPLTVTSAQKNPTAFYLCASSTGTRFYNEQFFGPGTRLTVL.

The chain recombines TRBV6-1 with TRBJ1-2, with TRBD1 matching 8 bases. The V and J ends lost 3 bases and 0 bases, in that order; junction bases with no gene match: 6. The CDR3 runs 16 residues. Germline V gene lookup returns CDR1 MNHNS and CDR2 SASEGT. CDR3: CASSEHQGAANYGYTF. The DNA of the CDR3 is TGTGCCAGCAGTGAGCATCAGGGGGCGGCTAACTATGGCTACACCTTC.

This rearrangement joins TRBV18 to TRBJ1-4; D gene ambiguous. Per the germline V gene, CDR1 is KGHSH and CDR2 is LQKENI. Trimming cost V 3 bases and J 8 bases, with 13 bases left between them. This CDR3 is built from 14 residues. The CDR3 here is CASSPPVEPEKLFF. CDR3 coding DNA: TGTGCCAGCTCACCCCCCGTAGAGCCGGAAAAACTGTTTTTT.

The V and J genes are TRBV29-1 and TRBJ1-2; tentative D call: TRBD1 (6 bases). From germline, CDR1 is SQVTM and CDR2 ANQGSEA. V was cut by 3 bases and J by 1 base, with 9 bases left in between. The CDR3 runs to 13 residues. CDR3 bases: TGCAGCGTTGAGCCGGACAGTAACTATGGCTACACCTTC. Protein sequence: CSVEPDSNYGYTF.

The rearrangement uses TRBV20-1 and TRBJ2-2; perhaps TRBD2 as D (6 bases). CDR3 length equals 15 residues. V lost 6 bases and J 0 bases, leaving 14 bases between the germline ends. Germline lookup yields CDR1 DFQATT and CDR2 SNEGSKA (reference sequence). CDR3 sequence reads: CSASRGTANTGELFF. CDR3 nucleotide sequence: TGCAGTGCCAGCCGCGGGACTGCGAACACCGGGGAGCTGTTTTTT.

In its sample, this clonotype was seen a few times. The CDR3 sequence: CATSRGSSYNEQFF. Written as DNA, the CDR3 is TGTGCCACCAGCAGAGGAAGCTCCTACAATGAGCAGTTCTTC. The chain is built from TRBV15 and TRBJ2-1, with D unclear. The V end was cut by 1 base, the J end by 0 bases, with 4 bases between. The CDR3 runs to 14 residues. The germline CDR1 and CDR2 sequences are LNHNV and YYDKDF (reference sequence).

This clonotype was picked up a small number of times. The V and J genes are TRBV10-3 and TRBJ2-5; 11 bases line up with TRBD2. The junction had 2 bases not matched to a gene; V was cut back by 0 bases and J by 2 bases. The CDR3 extends over 16 amino acids. In germline, CDR1 is ENHRY, CDR2 SYGVKD. The CDR3 DNA reads TGTGCCATCAGTGAGTCGGGACTAGCGGTTCAAGAGACCCAGTACTTC. The encoded protein is CAISESGLAVQETQYF.

This clonotype was picked up a small number of times. The V and J genes are TRBV25-1 and TRBJ2-5; D is possibly TRBD2 (6 bases). CDR3 length: 17 residues. Between the trimmed V and J ends, which lost 2 bases and 5 bases, there was a span of 21 bases. Germline assignment: CDR1 MGHDK and CDR2 SYGVNS. The CDR3 coding sequence is TGTGCCAGCAGTGAAAAGGAAGGAACTAGCTCGGGGGAGACCCAGTACTTC. The encoded protein is CASSEKEGTSSGETQYF.

This clonotype was counted ten times or more. V gene TRBV7-6 combines with J gene TRBJ2-3; 7 nucleotides line up with TRBD2. The CDR3 sequence is 16 residues long. V shed 4 bases and J 4 bases; nucleotides not matched to a gene: 11. Germline V lookup: CDR1 SGHVS, CDR2 FNYEAQ. The CDR3 sequence is CASSSKRDETADTQYF. The DNA for the CDR3 is TGTGCCAGCAGCTCAAAGCGGGACGAGACGGCAGATACGCAGTATTTT.

About this clonotype itself: A much bigger clone sits one base away, suggesting this may be a read error. The J gene is TRBJ2-1, the V gene TRBV27; a weak D match, TRBD1 (5 bases). V lost 5 bases and J 10 bases, leaving 12 bases between the germline ends. CDR1 and CDR2 (germline): MNHEY, SMNVEV (reference sequence). The length of the CDR3 is 12 residues. The CDR3 DNA sequence: TGTGCCAGCAGTACCCGGCAGGGCGAGCAGTTCTTC. Amino acids: CASSTRQGEQFF.

The rearrangement links TRBV24-1 to TRBJ2-1; 7 bases map to TRBD2. The V segment lost 2 bases and the J segment 5 bases; nucleotides outside the gene matches: 5. In germline, CDR1 is KGHDR, CDR2 SFDVKD. CDR3 length equals 15 residues. CDR3 bases: TGTGCCACCAGTGATTATTGGGCGGGAGACAATGAGCAGTTCTTC. Translated: CATSDYWAGDNEQFF.

This clonotype was detected ten times or more. V gene TRBV27 combines with J gene TRBJ2-7; D possibly corresponds to TRBD2 (5 bases). V lost 1 base and J 2 bases, leaving 9 bases between the germline ends. The CDR3 sequence is 14 residues long. Germline V CDR1 and CDR2: MNHEY, SMNVEV (reference sequence). The CDR3: CASSLFGSAYEQYF. CDR3 in DNA: TGTGCCAGCAGTTTATTCGGTAGCGCCTACGAGCAGTACTTC.

J is TRBJ2-3 and V is TRBV14; 7 bases are a match to TRBD2. J gave up 4 bases and V 8 bases, and 9 bases lay outside the gene matches. Germline CDR1 and CDR2: SGHDN and FVKESK. The CDR3 runs 14 residues. The chain's CDR3 is CASSRAGVADTQYF. The CDR3, as DNA: TGTGCCAGCTCTCGGGCGGGAGTGGCAGATACGCAGTATTTT. Using reference TRBV14 and TRBJ2-3 for the parts outside the CDR3, the full variable domain is EAGVTQFPSHSVIEKGQTVTLRCDPISGHDNLYWYRRVMGKEIKFLLHFVKESKQDESGMPNNRFLAERTGGTYSTLKVQPAELEDSGVYFCASSRAGVADTQYFGPGTRLTVL.

This clonotype appeared many times. The rearrangement links TRBV7-2 to TRBJ2-1; D possibly corresponds to TRBD1 (6 bases). Trimming cost V 1 base and J 7 bases, with 8 bases left between them. Per the germline V gene, CDR1 is SGHTA and CDR2 is FQGNSA. The CDR3 consists of 13 residues. In DNA form, the CDR3 reads TGTGCCAGCAGCTTAGGGACAGAGAATGAGCAGTTCTTC. Amino acid sequence: CASSLGTENEQFF.

On this clonotype: Being one base from a much bigger clone, this may be a read error. The CDR3 does not close with the conserved phenylalanine or tryptophan, likely indicating a read error. This sequence joins TRBV6-1 and TRBJ2-7; no definite D call. Germline CDR1 reads MNHNS; CDR2 reads SASEGT. Between the trimmed V and J ends, which lost 5 bases and 1 base, there was a span of 15 bases. The CDR3 runs to 15 residues. CDR3 nucleotide sequence: TGTGCCAGCAGTTGGATGAACCGACAATCCTACGAGCAGTACTTG. Translated: CASSWMNRQSYEQYL.